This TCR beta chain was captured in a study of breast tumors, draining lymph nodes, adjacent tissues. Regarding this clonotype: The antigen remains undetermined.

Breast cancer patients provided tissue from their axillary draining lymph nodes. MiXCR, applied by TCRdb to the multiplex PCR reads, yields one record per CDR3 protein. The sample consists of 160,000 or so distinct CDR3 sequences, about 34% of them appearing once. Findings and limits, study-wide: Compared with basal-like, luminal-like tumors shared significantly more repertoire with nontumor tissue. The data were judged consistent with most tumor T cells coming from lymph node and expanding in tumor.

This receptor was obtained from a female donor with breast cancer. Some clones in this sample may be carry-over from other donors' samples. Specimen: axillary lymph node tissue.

This chain's CDR3 is CASPGTSGTPSSYNEQFF. As DNA, the CDR3 is TGCGCCAGTCCCGGGACTAGCGGGACACCTAGCTCCTACAATGAGCAGTTCTTC. This chain joins TRBV10-1 and TRBJ2-1; TRBD2 aligns across 13 bases. Looked up from germline, CDR1 is WNHNN and CDR2 is SYGVQD (reference sequence). With V trimmed by 9 bases and J by 0 bases, 11 bases remained unmatched. The CDR3 runs 18 residues.